The 2 T cell receptor beta chains below come from one sample, sequenced in a study of shared clonotypes between healthy human individuals. Method: immunoSEQ multiplex PCR; TCRdb's copy keeps in-frame clones and lacks some. This sample yields about 530,000 clones, of which around 96% are seen a single time; about 0.054% belongs to the top ten. Sequences were obtained from naive CD4+ T cells sorted from blood. The subset is: CD45RA+ positively selected. These receptors came from a woman in her 30s in good health.

The rearrangement joins TRBV7-2 to TRBJ1-5; D remains unclear. CDR3 length: 15 amino acids. CDR1 is SGHTA and CDR2 is FQGNSA in the germline V gene. With 1 base removed from V and 2 bases from J, the gap between germline ends came to 9 bases. CDR3 DNA: TGTGCCAGCAGCTTAGTAGGGATCGGCAATCAGCCCCAGCATTTT. This gives the protein CASSLVGIGNQPQHF.

The rearrangement joins TRBV28 to TRBJ2-7; 7 nucleotides agree with TRBD2. The CDR3 consists of 14 residues. The germline CDR1 and CDR2 sequences are MDHEN and SYDVKM. J gave up 6 bases and V 6 bases, and 11 bases lay outside the gene matches. The DNA of the CDR3 is TGTGCCAGCAGGCCCGGGACTAAAGTTCTCGAGCAGTACTTC. It specifies CASRPGTKVLEQYF.